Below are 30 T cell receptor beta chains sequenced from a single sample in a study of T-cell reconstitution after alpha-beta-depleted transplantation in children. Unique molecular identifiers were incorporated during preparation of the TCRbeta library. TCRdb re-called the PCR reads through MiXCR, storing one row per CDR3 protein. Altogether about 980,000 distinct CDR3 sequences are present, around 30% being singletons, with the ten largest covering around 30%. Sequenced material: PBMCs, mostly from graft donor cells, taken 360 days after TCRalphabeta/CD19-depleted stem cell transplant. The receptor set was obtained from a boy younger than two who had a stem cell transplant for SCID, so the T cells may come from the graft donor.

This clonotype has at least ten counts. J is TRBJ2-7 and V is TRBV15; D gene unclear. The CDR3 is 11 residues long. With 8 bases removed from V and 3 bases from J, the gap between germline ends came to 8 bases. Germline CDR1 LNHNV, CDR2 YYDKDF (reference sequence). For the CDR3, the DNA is TGTGCCACCGCGGCCCACTACGAGCAGTACTTC. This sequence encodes CATAAHYEQYF.

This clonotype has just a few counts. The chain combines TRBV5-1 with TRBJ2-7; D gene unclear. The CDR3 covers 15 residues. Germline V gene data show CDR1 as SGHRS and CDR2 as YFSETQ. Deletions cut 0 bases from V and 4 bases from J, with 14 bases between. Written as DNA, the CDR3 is TGCGCCAGCAGCTTGGAGGCCCGAAGGAGATACGAGCAGTACTTC. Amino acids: CASSLEARRRYEQYF.

The CDR3 loop reads CASSPGQTLFRSGNTIYF. The DNA for the CDR3 is TGTGCCAGCAGTCCGGGACAGACTCTATTCCGCTCTGGAAACACCATATATTTT. The V gene is TRBV12-3 or TRBV12-4, the J gene TRBJ1-3; 7 nucleotides line up with TRBD1. J lost 0 bases, V lost 5 bases, and 13 bases had no gene match. The CDR3 has 18 amino acids.

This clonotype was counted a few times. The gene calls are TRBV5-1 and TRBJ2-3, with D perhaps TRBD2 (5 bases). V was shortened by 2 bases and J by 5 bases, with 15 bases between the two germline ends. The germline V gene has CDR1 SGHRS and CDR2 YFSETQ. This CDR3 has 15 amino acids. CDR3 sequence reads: CASSFGGAVLDTQYF. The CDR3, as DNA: TGCGCCAGCAGCTTCGGCGGAGCGGTCCTAGATACGCAGTATTTT.

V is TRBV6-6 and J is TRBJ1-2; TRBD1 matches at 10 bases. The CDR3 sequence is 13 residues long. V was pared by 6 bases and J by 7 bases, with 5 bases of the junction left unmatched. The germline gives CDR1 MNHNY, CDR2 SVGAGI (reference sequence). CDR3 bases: TGTGCCAGCAGCCGACAGGGGGCTGGTGGCTACACCTTC. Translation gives CASSRQGAGGYTF.

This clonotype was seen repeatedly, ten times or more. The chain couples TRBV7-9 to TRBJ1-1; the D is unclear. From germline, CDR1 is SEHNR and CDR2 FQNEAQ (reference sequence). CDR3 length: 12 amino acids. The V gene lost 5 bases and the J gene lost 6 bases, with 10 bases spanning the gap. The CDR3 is CASSPYRAEAFF. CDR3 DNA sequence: TGTGCCAGCAGCCCTTACAGAGCTGAAGCTTTCTTT.

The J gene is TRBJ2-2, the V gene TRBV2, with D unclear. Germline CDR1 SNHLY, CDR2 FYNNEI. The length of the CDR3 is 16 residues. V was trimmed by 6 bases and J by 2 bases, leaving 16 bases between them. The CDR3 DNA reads TGTGCCAGCAGCCTCCGGATGCAAATAAACACCGGGGAGCTGTTTTTT. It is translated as CASSLRMQINTGELFF. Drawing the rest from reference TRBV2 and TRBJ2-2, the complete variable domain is EPEVTQTPSHQVTQMGQEVILRCVPISNHLYFYWYRQILGQKVEFLVSFYNNEISEKSEIFDDQFSVERPDGSNFTLKIRSTKLEDSAMYFCASSLRMQINTGELFFGEGSRLTVL.

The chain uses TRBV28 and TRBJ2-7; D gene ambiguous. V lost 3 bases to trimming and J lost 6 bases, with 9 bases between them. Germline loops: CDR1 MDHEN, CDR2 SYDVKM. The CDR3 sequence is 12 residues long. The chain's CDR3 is CASSFFGLEQYF. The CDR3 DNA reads TGTGCCAGCAGTTTCTTTGGGCTCGAGCAGTACTTC.

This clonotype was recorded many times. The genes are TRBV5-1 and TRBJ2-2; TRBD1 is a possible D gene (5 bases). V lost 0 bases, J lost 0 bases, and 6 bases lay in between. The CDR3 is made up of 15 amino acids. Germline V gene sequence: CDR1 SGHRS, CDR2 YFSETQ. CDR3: CASSLARANTGELFF. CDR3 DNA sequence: TGCGCCAGCAGCTTGGCCAGGGCGAACACCGGGGAGCTGTTTTTT.

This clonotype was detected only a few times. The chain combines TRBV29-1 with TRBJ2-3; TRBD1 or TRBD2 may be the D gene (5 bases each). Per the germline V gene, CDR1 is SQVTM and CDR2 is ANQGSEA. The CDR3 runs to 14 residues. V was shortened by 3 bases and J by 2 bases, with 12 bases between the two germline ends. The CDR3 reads CSVDQGTTTDTQYF. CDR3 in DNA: TGCAGCGTTGACCAAGGGACCACCACAGATACGCAGTATTTT.

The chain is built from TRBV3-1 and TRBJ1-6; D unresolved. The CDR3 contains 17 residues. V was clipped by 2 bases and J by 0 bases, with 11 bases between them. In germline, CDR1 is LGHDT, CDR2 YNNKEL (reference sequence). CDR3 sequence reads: CASSQRRRGSYNSPLHF. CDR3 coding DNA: TGTGCCAGCAGCCAAAGGCGGAGAGGCTCCTATAATTCACCCCTCCACTTT.

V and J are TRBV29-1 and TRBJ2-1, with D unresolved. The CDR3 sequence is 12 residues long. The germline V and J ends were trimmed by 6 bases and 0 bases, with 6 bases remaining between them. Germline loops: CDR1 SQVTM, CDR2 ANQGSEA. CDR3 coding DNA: TGCAGCGTCCATAGCTCCTACAATGAGCAGTTCTTC. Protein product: CSVHSSYNEQFF.

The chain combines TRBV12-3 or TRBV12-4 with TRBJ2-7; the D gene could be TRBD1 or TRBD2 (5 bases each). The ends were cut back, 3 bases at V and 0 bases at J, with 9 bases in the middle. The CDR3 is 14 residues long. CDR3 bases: TGTGCCAGCAGTTTTGAGGGGTACTCCTACGAGCAGTACTTC. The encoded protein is CASSFEGYSYEQYF.

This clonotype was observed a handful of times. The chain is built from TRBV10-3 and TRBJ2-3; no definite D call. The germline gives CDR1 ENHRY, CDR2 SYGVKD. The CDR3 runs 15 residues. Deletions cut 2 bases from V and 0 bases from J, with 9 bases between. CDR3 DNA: TGTGCCATCAGTGAGGGGCAGTTTAGCACAGATACGCAGTATTTT. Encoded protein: CAISEGQFSTDTQYF.

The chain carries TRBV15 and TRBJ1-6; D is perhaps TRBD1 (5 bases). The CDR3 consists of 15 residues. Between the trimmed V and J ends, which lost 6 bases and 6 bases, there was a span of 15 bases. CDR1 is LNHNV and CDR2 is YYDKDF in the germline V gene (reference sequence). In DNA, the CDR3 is TGTGCCACCAGAGATTTGGGGGTGGGTAATTCACCCCTCCACTTT. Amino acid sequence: CATRDLGVGNSPLHF.

CDR3 bases: TGCGCCAGCAGCTTCGCCAGGGCAAGCACAGATACGCAGTATTTT. Translating it yields CASSFARASTDTQYF. The rearrangement joins TRBV5-1 to TRBJ2-3, with a possible D match to TRBD1 (5 bases). V lost 2 bases and J 0 bases, leaving 10 bases between the germline ends. The germline CDR1 and CDR2 sequences are SGHRS and YFSETQ. CDR3 length equals 15 residues.

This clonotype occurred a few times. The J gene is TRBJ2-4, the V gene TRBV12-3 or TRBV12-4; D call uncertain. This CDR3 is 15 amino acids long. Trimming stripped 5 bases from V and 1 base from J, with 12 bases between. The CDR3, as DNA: TGTGCCAGCAGTCTCTATCGGAAGGCCAAAAACATTCAGTACTTC. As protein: CASSLYRKAKNIQYF.

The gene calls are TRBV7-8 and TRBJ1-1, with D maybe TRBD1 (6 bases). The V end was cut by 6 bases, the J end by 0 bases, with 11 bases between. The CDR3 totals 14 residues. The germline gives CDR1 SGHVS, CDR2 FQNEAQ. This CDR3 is CASRKGDLNTEAFF. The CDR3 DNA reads TGTGCCAGCAGGAAGGGGGATCTGAACACTGAAGCTTTCTTT. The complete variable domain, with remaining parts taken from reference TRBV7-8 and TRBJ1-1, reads GAGVSQSPRYKVAKRGQDVALRCDPISGHVSLFWYQQALGQGPEFLTYFQNEAQLDKSGLPSDRFFAERPEGSVSTLKIQRTQQEDSAVYLCASRKGDLNTEAFFGQGTRLTVV.

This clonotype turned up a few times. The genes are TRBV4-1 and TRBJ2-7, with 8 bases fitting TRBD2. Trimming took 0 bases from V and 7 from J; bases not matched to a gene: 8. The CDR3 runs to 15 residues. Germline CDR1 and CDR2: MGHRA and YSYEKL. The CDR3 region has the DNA TGCGCCAGCAGCCAAGACCCGGGGGGGCCTCGGGAGCAGTACTTC. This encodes CASSQDPGGPREQYF.

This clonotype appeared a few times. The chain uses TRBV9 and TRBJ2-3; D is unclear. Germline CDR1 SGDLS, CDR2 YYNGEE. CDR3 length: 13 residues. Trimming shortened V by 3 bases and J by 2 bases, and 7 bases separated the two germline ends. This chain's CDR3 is CASSGGFTDTQYF. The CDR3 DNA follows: TGTGCCAGCAGCGGGGGTTTCACAGATACGCAGTATTTT.

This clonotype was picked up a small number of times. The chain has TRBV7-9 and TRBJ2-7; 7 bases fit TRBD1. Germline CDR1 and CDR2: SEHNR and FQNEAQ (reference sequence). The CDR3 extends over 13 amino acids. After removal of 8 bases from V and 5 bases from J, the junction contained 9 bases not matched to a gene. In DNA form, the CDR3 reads TGTGCCAGCGCCCAGGGGGATTTGGACGAGCAGTACTTC. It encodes CASAQGDLDEQYF.

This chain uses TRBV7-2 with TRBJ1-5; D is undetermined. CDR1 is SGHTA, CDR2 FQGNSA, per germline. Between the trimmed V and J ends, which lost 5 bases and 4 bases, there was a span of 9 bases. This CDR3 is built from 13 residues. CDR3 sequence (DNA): TGTGCCAGCAGCCAGATTAGAAATCAGCCCCAGCATTTT. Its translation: CASSQIRNQPQHF.

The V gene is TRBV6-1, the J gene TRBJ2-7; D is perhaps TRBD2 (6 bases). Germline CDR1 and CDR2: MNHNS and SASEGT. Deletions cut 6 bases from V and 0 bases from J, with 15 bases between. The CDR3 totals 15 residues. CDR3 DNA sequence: TGTGCCAGCAGCCCTCAACGGGGGATCTCCTACGAGCAGTACTTC. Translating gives CASSPQRGISYEQYF.

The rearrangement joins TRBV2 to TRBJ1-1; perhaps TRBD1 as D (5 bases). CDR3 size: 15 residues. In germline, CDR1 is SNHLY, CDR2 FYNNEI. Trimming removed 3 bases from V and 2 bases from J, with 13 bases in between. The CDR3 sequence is CASSDLGGINTEAFF. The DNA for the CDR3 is TGTGCCAGCAGTGACCTGGGGGGTATTAACACTGAAGCTTTCTTT. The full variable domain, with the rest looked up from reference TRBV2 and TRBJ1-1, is EPEVTQTPSHQVTQMGQEVILRCVPISNHLYFYWYRQILGQKVEFLVSFYNNEISEKSEIFDDQFSVERPDGSNFTLKIRSTKLEDSAMYFCASSDLGGINTEAFFGQGTRLTVV.

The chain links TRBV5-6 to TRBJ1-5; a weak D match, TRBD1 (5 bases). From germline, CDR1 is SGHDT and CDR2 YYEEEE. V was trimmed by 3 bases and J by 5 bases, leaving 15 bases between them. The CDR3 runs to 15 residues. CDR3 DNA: TGTGCCAGCAGCTGGGGCCAGGGAGTGGATCAGCCCCAGCATTTT. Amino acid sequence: CASSWGQGVDQPQHF.

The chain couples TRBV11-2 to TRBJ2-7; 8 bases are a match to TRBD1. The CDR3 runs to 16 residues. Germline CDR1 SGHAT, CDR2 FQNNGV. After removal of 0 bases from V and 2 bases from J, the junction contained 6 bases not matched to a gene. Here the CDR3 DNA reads TGTGCCAGCAGCTTAGACTCCGGACAGGGCCCCTACGAGCAGTACTTC. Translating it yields CASSLDSGQGPYEQYF.

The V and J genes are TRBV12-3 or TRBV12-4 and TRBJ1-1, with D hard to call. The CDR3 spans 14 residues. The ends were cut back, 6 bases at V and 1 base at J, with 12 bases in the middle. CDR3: CASSLRLSNTEAFF. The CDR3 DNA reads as TGTGCCAGCAGCCTACGGCTGTCGAACACTGAAGCTTTCTTT.

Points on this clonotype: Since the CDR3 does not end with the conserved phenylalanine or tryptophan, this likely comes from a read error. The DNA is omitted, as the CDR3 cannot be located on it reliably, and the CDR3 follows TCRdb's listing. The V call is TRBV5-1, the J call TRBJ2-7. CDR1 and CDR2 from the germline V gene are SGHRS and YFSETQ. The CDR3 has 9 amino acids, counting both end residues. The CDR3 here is CASSLRGNS.

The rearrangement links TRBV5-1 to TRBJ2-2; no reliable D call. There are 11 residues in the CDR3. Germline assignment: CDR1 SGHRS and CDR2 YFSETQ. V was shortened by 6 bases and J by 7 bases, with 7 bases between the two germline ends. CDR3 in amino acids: CASKSFGELFF. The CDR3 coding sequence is TGCGCCAGCAAGTCGTTCGGGGAGCTGTTTTTT.

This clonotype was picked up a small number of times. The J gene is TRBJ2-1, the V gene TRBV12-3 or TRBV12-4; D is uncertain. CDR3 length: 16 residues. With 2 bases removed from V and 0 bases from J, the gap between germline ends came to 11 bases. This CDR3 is CASSLRLRSSYNEQFF. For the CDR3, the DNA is TGTGCCAGCAGTTTAAGGCTTCGGAGCTCCTACAATGAGCAGTTCTTC.